These T cell receptor beta chains were read from a single sample in a study of naive and memory T cell subsets. TCRdb re-called the UMI-ligation and nested PCR reads through MiXCR, storing one row per CDR3 protein. Of around 160,000 distinct CDR3 sequences listed, about 18% are singletons. Specimen: naive CD4+ T cells from blood. The receptors here all came from a human donor in good health. The CDR3 runs from the conserved cysteine through the conserved F or W. Fields, in order: J gene, V gene, D gene, clone size, CDR3 protein, CDR3 DNA. D genes are given only for firm matches. Not every row has a clone size; where given, it reads once, few, many or a size class.

TRBJ1-1	TRBV29-1	TRBD1	few	CSVVPGQTNTEAFF	TGCAGCGTTGTCCCGGGACAGACGAACACTGAAGCTTTCTTT
TRBJ2-1	TRBV5-4	.	.	CASSLAAAPDNEQFF	TGTGCCAGCAGCTTGGCGGCTGCCCCGGACAATGAGCAGTTCTTC
TRBJ1-1	TRBV18	TRBD1	many	CASSPLGTGLNTEAFF	TGTGCCAGCTCACCCCTGGGGACAGGGTTGAACACTGAAGCTTTCTTT
TRBJ1-2	TRBV6-5	.	.	CASSYSFGQGRTF	TGTGCCAGCAGTTACTCTTTTGGGCAGGGGAGAACCTTC
TRBJ2-3	TRBV5-1	TRBD2	.	CASSLLVTSGLRGASTDTQYF	TGCGCCAGCAGCTTGTTAGTGACTAGCGGTCTAAGAGGGGCTAGCACAGATACGCAGTATTTT
TRBJ1-1	TRBV6-5	.	few	CASSYGVLNTEAFF	TGTGCCAGCAGTTACGGGGTATTGAACACTGAAGCTTTCTTT
TRBJ2-1	TRBV2	.	.	CASSEGLAYNEQFF	TGTGCCAGCAGTGAGGGCCTAGCCTACAATGAGCAGTTCTTC
TRBJ2-5	TRBV20-1	.	.	CSATGSTDTQETQYF	TGCAGTGCTACTGGGTCTACGGATACACAAGAGACCCAGTACTTC
TRBJ2-2	TRBV6-5	TRBD2	.	CASSSLAGGPPGELFF	TGTGCCAGCAGTTCACTAGCGGGAGGGCCTCCCGGGGAGCTGTTTTTT
TRBJ2-5	TRBV5-1	.	.	CASEKAGPTQETQYF	TGCGCCAGCGAGAAGGCAGGACCTACCCAAGAGACCCAGTACTTC
TRBJ2-1	TRBV5-1	TRBD2	.	CASSLSLREGDEQFF	TGCGCCAGCAGCCTATCCCTACGGGAGGGCGATGAGCAGTTCTTC
TRBJ2-3	TRBV5-1	TRBD2	.	CASITGLADTDTQYF	TGCGCCAGCATCACGGGACTAGCGGACACAGATACGCAGTATTTT
TRBJ2-1	TRBV6-6	.	.	CASSYLRAGEQFF	TGTGCCAGCAGTTACTTGCGAGCTGGTGAGCAGTTCTTC
TRBJ2-2	TRBV7-2	.	few	CASSLVRRVLPDTGELFF	TGTGCCAGCAGCTTAGTGAGGCGGGTCCTCCCTGACACCGGGGAGCTGTTTTTT
TRBJ2-4	TRBV11-2	.	.	CATRAKNIQYF	TGTGCCACGAGGGCCAAAAACATTCAGTACTTC
TRBJ2-3	TRBV5-4	.	.	CASSPPGKDTQYF	TGTGCCAGCAGCCCGCCAGGGAAGGATACGCAGTATTTT
TRBJ2-1	TRBV28	.	few	CASSLFPGLKNEQFF	TGTGCCAGCAGTTTATTTCCAGGCCTAAAGAATGAGCAGTTCTTC
TRBJ2-6	TRBV5-1	TRBD1	few	CASSSTGAGANVLTF	TGCGCCAGCAGCTCGACAGGGGCTGGGGCCAACGTCCTGACTTTC
TRBJ2-7	TRBV4-1	.	.	CASSLSAVNYEQYF	TGCGCCAGCAGCCTTTCAGCAGTGAACTACGAGCAGTACTTC
TRBJ2-3	TRBV5-1	TRBD2	.	CASILTSGRGDTQYF	TGCGCCAGCATACTGACTAGCGGGAGAGGAGATACGCAGTATTTT
TRBJ2-1	TRBV19	.	.	CASKVGSSRYNEQFF	TGTGCCAGTAAGGTGGGGAGTTCCCGCTACAATGAGCAGTTCTTC
TRBJ1-5	TRBV6-1	.	once	CASRYQTGYYSNQPQHF	TGTGCCAGCAGATACCAAACAGGGTACTATAGCAATCAGCCCCAGCATTTT
TRBJ2-7	TRBV18	.	few	CASSPPGDWGYEQYF	TGTGCCAGCTCACCACCTGGGGATTGGGGCTACGAGCAGTACTTC
TRBJ2-5	TRBV5-1	TRBD1	few	CASSQGQGDPETQYF	TGCGCCAGCAGCCAAGGACAGGGCGACCCAGAGACCCAGTACTTC
TRBJ1-5	TRBV28	.	few	CASDSWGLRLNHNQPQHF	TGTGCCAGCGATTCGTGGGGTCTCAGATTAAACCACAATCAGCCCCAGCATTTT
TRBJ2-1	TRBV6-5	TRBD2	many	CASSFGLAGVNEQFF	TGTGCCAGCAGTTTCGGACTAGCGGGAGTCAATGAGCAGTTCTTC
TRBJ2-7	TRBV30	TRBD2	few	CAWSAGLAGLSYEQYF	TGTGCCTGGAGCGCGGGACTAGCGGGGCTCTCCTACGAGCAGTACTTC
TRBJ2-3	TRBV9	.	.	CASSVAYSTDTQYF	TGTGCCAGCAGCGTAGCCTACAGCACAGATACGCAGTATTTT
TRBJ2-1	TRBV4-1	.	few	CASSQDSGSGEQFF	TGCGCCAGCAGCCAAGATTCGGGGAGCGGTGAGCAGTTCTTC